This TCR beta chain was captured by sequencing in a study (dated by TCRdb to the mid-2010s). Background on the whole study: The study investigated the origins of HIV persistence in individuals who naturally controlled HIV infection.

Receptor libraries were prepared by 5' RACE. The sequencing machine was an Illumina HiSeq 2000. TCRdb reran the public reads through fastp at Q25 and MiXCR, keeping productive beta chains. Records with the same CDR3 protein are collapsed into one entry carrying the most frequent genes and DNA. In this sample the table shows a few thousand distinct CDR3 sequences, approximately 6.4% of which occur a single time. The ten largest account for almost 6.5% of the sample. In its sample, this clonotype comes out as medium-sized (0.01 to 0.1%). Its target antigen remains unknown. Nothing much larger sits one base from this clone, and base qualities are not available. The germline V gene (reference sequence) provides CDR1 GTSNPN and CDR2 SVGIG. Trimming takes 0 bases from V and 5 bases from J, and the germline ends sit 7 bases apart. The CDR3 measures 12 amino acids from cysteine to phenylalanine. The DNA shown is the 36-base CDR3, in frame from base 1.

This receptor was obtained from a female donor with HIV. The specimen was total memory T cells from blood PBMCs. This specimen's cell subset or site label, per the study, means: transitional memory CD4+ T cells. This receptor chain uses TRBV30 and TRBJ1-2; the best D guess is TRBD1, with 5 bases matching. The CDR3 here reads CAWSVPGYGYTF. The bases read TGTGCCTGGAGTGTCCCAGGGTATGGCTACACCTTC.